These T cell receptor beta chains were read from a single sample in a study of T cell repertoires in cytomegalovirus infection. TCRdb passed the reads through MiXCR, listing each CDR3 protein once. In the table there are around 800,000 distinct CDR3 sequences, approximately 32% of which are singletons. The antigens of these receptors remain unknown. Here the sequenced sample was cultured CD8+ T cells from PBMCs, taken from culture after CMV antigen stimulation. These receptors were collected from a human donor in good health (CMV status not recorded). Some clones in this sample may be carry-over from other donors' samples. CDR3s include the opening cysteine and the closing phenylalanine or tryptophan. The order of the fields is J gene, V gene, clone size, D gene, CDR3 protein, CDR3 DNA. The D gene is left open where the match is weak. The listing skips clone size in some rows; elsewhere it reads once, few, many or a size class.

TRBJ2-3 TRBV5-4 NA NA CASSLGTPFTDTQYF TGTGCCAGCAGCTTGGGGACACCCTTCACAGATACGCAGTATTTT
TRBJ1-5 TRBV20-1 NA NA CSASLDKSRNQPQHF TGCAGTGCTAGTCTCGACAAGTCCCGCAACCAGCCCCAGCATTTT
TRBJ1-6 TRBV6-2/TRBV6-3 NA NA CASSHPSYNSPLHF TGTGCCAGCAGTCACCCCTCCTATAATTCACCCCTCCACTTT
TRBJ2-5 TRBV6-5 few NA CASSYSFTSGQETQYF TGTGCCAGCAGTTACTCGTTCACGTCGGGGCAAGAGACCCAGTACTTC
TRBJ2-3 TRBV28 NA NA CASSSNFINRGGRTDTQYF TGTGCCAGCAGTTCGAACTTCATTAACAGGGGGGGTCGGACAGATACGCAGTATTTT
TRBJ2-3 TRBV27 NA TRBD2 CASSFRTSGDSTQYF TGTGCCAGCAGTTTCCGGACTAGCGGGGACAGTACGCAGTATTTT
TRBJ1-1 TRBV4-1 NA TRBD1 CASSHAGGYTEAFF TGCGCCAGCAGCCATGCAGGGGGCTACACTGAAGCTTTCTTT
TRBJ2-3 TRBV12-3/TRBV12-4 NA TRBD2 CASSSAIGLAGDSTDTQYF TGTGCCAGCAGTTCCGCAATTGGGCTAGCGGGGGATAGCACAGATACGCAGTATTTT
TRBJ2-3 TRBV14 NA NA CASSQEEGASTDTQYF TGTGCCAGCAGCCAAGAGGAGGGGGCGAGCACAGATACGCAGTATTTT
TRBJ2-3 TRBV7-8 NA NA CASSLNPEDVTDTQYF TGTGCCAGCAGCTTAAATCCGGAGGACGTCACAGATACGCAGTATTTT
TRBJ2-1 TRBV27 NA NA CASTFSGSSYNEQFF TGTGCCAGCACTTTTAGCGGAAGCTCCTACAATGAGCAGTTCTTC
TRBJ2-4 TRBV9 NA TRBD1 CASSAGDRFYF TGTGCCAGCAGCGCAGGGGACAGGTTTTACTTC
TRBJ1-6 TRBV6-1 NA NA CASSYGASSPLHF TGTGCCAGCAGTTACGGGGCTAGTTCACCCCTCCACTTT
TRBJ2-1 TRBV24-1 NA TRBD1 CATSAGTGGRGEQFF TGTGCCACCAGTGCCGGGACAGGGGGGAGAGGTGAGCAGTTCTTC
TRBJ2-1 TRBV12-3/TRBV12-4 few NA CASSLPVVGSYNEQFF TGTGCCAGCAGTTTACCGGTGGTCGGTTCCTACAATGAGCAGTTCTTC
TRBJ2-3 TRBV25-1 few NA CASSALGDTLIRYF TGTGCCAGCAGTGCGCTCGGGGACACCTTAATACGGTATTTT
TRBJ1-5 TRBV27 many NA CASSLKGNQPQHF TGTGCCAGCAGCTTGAAGGGGAATCAGCCCCAGCATTTT
TRBJ2-3 TRBV25-1 NA TRBD1 CASSTPRDRGTDTQYF TGTGCCAGCAGTACTCCCCGGGACAGAGGCACAGATACGCAGTATTTT
TRBJ1-1 TRBV20-1 few TRBD1 CSASGTETYTEAFF TGCAGTGCCTCCGGGACAGAAACCTACACTGAAGCTTTCTTT
TRBJ1-1 TRBV7-9 NA NA CASSFRQDPGAFF TGTGCCAGCAGCTTTCGACAGGACCCTGGAGCTTTCTTT
TRBJ2-1 TRBV2 NA NA CASKGSMGAPYNEQFF TGTGCCAGCAAGGGGTCGATGGGAGCTCCCTACAATGAGCAGTTCTTC
TRBJ2-3 TRBV7-9 few TRBD2 CASSLLWQAGGTDTQYF TGTGCCAGCAGCTTACTCTGGCAAGCGGGGGGCACAGATACGCAGTATTTT
TRBJ2-2 TRBV7-6 few TRBD2 CASSAEVSGGGTGELFF TGTGCCAGCAGCGCCGAGGTTTCCGGGGGGGGAACCGGGGAGCTGTTTTTT
TRBJ2-7 TRBV12-3/TRBV12-4 NA NA CASSLGWDPGTYEQYF TGTGCCAGCAGTTTGGGTTGGGACCCAGGGACCTACGAGCAGTACTTC
TRBJ2-1 TRBV7-9 few NA CASSFHRASGNEQFF TGTGCCAGCAGCTTCCACAGGGCATCGGGCAATGAGCAGTTCTTC
TRBJ1-1 TRBV12-3/TRBV12-4 few NA CASSPAGTNTEAFF TGTGCCAGCAGCCCAGCCGGGACGAACACTGAAGCTTTCTTT
TRBJ2-3 TRBV25-1 NA TRBD2 CASSELASGEDTQYF TGTGCCAGCAGTGAATTGGCTAGCGGGGAGGATACGCAGTATTTT
TRBJ1-5 TRBV4-1 NA NA CASSLSAPQPQHF TGCGCCAGCAGCCTCTCCGCTCCTCAGCCCCAGCATTTT
TRBJ2-2 TRBV7-6 NA NA CASKPPHRELFF TGTGCCAGCAAACCCCCCCACCGGGAGCTGTTTTTT
TRBJ2-1 TRBV2 few NA CASSESGFAYNEQFF TGTGCCAGCAGTGAATCAGGGTTCGCCTACAATGAGCAGTTCTTC
TRBJ2-4 TRBV7-9 few NA CASSLSEETSKFAKNIQYF TGTGCCAGCAGCTTATCCGAGGAGACATCCAAGTTCGCCAAAAACATTCAGTACTTC
TRBJ1-1 TRBV28 NA NA CASSPTIGAAEAFF TGTGCCAGCAGCCCTACCATTGGTGCGGCTGAAGCTTTCTTT
TRBJ1-2 TRBV5-5 few TRBD1 CASIRGKNLGYTF TGTGCCAGCATCAGGGGGAAGAACCTTGGCTACACCTTC
TRBJ2-7 TRBV27 few NA CASSNKNTGASTYEQYF TGTGCCAGCAGTAATAAAAACACAGGCGCCTCGACCTACGAGCAGTACTTC
TRBJ2-1 TRBV27 NA NA CASSLGTPWNEQFF TGTGCCAGCAGTTTGGGGACACCGTGGAATGAGCAGTTCTTC
TRBJ2-2 TRBV27 NA TRBD1 CASSFLGQGNTGELFF TGTGCCAGCAGTTTCCTTGGACAGGGGAACACCGGGGAGCTGTTTTTT
TRBJ2-3 TRBV7-6 few TRBD1 CASSSGQGLNTDTQYF TGTGCCAGCAGCTCGGGACAGGGCCTAAACACAGATACGCAGTATTTT
TRBJ1-5 TRBV5-5 few NA CASSAGHSSNQPQHF TGTGCCAGCAGCGCGGGACACAGTAGCAATCAGCCCCAGCATTTT
TRBJ1-1 TRBV4-1 NA NA CASSQVWRGNTEAFF TGCGCCAGCAGCCAAGTCTGGCGGGGGAACACTGAAGCTTTCTTT
TRBJ1-2 TRBV7-9 NA NA CATWGTGYGYTF TGTGCCACCTGGGGAACGGGGTATGGCTACACCTTC
TRBJ1-2 TRBV28 few NA CASSLSGRTYGYTF TGTGCCAGCAGTTTATCAGGACGGACCTATGGCTACACCTTC
TRBJ2-3 TRBV6-5 NA TRBD1 CASTPTGQGTDTQYF TGTGCCAGCACCCCGACGGGACAGGGGACAGATACGCAGTATTTT
TRBJ2-5 TRBV5-6 NA TRBD2 CASSLLAGKFPETQYF TGTGCCAGCAGCTTGCTAGCGGGGAAATTCCCGGAGACCCAGTACTTC
TRBJ2-7 TRBV27 NA NA CASSLSSGDRSYEQYF TGTGCCAGCAGTTTATCGTCAGGGGATAGGTCCTACGAGCAGTACTTC
TRBJ2-1 TRBV6-1 NA TRBD1 CASNPGGGNEQFF TGTGCCAGCAATCCAGGGGGCGGAAATGAGCAGTTCTTC
TRBJ2-1 TRBV7-3 few TRBD2 CASSSLGGGAYNEQFF TGTGCCAGCAGCTCCCTTGGGGGGGGGGCCTACAATGAGCAGTTCTTC
TRBJ1-3 TRBV7-2 many NA CASVTGISSGNTIYF TGTGCCAGCGTAACAGGGATTAGCTCTGGAAACACCATATATTTT
TRBJ2-5 TRBV7-3 NA TRBD2 CASSSPGTSGENQETQYF TGTGCCAGCAGCTCCCCCGGGACTAGCGGAGAAAACCAAGAGACCCAGTACTTC
TRBJ2-2 TRBV7-8 many TRBD1 CASRYTAGQGLDTGELFF TGTGCCAGCAGATACACTGCGGGACAGGGTTTAGACACCGGGGAGCTGTTTTTT
TRBJ1-6 TRBV3-1 NA NA CASSYDSPLNNSPLHF TGTGCCAGCAGCTACGATAGCCCCCTCAATAATTCACCCCTCCACTTT
TRBJ2-1 TRBV7-9 many NA CASSPTTGTAYNEQFF TGTGCCAGCAGCCCGACCACCGGGACTGCCTACAATGAGCAGTTCTTC
TRBJ1-5 TRBV2 few NA CASSEWGPESNQPQHF TGTGCCAGCAGTGAATGGGGGCCAGAGAGCAATCAGCCCCAGCATTTT
TRBJ1-1 TRBV27 NA NA CASSFGRSTEAFF TGTGCCAGCAGTTTCGGGAGAAGCACTGAAGCTTTCTTT
TRBJ2-3 TRBV4-3 few TRBD2 CASSQRPSGATDTQYF TGCGCCAGCAGCCAACGGCCTAGCGGGGCCACAGATACGCAGTATTTT
TRBJ2-1 TRBV12-5 NA TRBD1 CASGFYGTGLDEQFF TGTGCTAGTGGTTTTTACGGGACAGGGTTGGATGAGCAGTTCTTC
TRBJ2-1 TRBV7-6 few TRBD1 CASSLAEGGTGLYNEQFF TGTGCCAGCAGCTTAGCGGAGGGGGGGACAGGGCTCTACAATGAGCAGTTCTTC
TRBJ2-2 TRBV19 NA NA CASTYGDTGELFF TGTGCCAGTACCTACGGGGACACCGGGGAGCTGTTTTTT
TRBJ2-1 TRBV27 NA NA CASSRRRSYNEQFF TGTGCCAGCAGCCGCCGTAGGTCCTACAATGAGCAGTTCTTC
TRBJ1-4 TRBV6-5 NA NA CASTPGRGGLATNEKLIF TGTGCCAGCACCCCGGGAAGGGGTGGTTTAGCAACTAATGAAAAACTGATTTTT